This entry lists 18 T cell receptor beta chains sequenced from one sample in a study of naive and memory T cell subsets. An equimolar mix of two oligonucleotides served as the beta constant-region primer for TRBC1 and TRBC2. Ligated cDNA was amplified by four rounds of PCR with nested alpha and beta constant-region primers and SP2. TCRdb re-analysed the UMI-ligation and nested PCR reads in MiXCR, keeping a single row per CDR3 protein. This table has under 35,000 distinct CDR3 sequences, roughly 20% appearing once. The sample comprised effector memory CD4+ T cells from blood. Subset meaning: effector memory, CD45RA- CD27-. Receptor source: a human donor in good health.

The chain carries TRBV24-1 and TRBJ2-7, with D possibly matching TRBD1 (5 bases). The CDR3 runs 14 residues. Trimming stripped 9 bases from V and 2 bases from J, with 16 bases between. Per the germline V gene, CDR1 is KGHDR and CDR2 is SFDVKD. CDR3 nucleotides: TGTGCCACCGATCTGACAGACGCTCCCTACGAGCAGTACTTC. Translating gives CATDLTDAPYEQYF.

The chain couples TRBV19 to TRBJ2-2, with 8 positions matching TRBD1. The V segment lost 4 bases and the J segment 5 bases; nucleotides outside the gene matches: 9. This CDR3 is built from 16 residues. Germline V gives CDR1 LNHDA, CDR2 SQIVND (reference sequence). The CDR3 coding sequence is TGTGCCAGTAGTAGCGGACAGGGAGTTGGGACCGGGGAGCTGTTTTTT. It codes for CASSSGQGVGTGELFF.

This clonotype is judged medium-sized (0.01 to 0.1%). As DNA, the CDR3 is TGCAGTGCTAGCGAAGGTTGGATATCTGGGGCCAACGTCCTGACTTTC. This gives the protein CSASEGWISGANVLTF. The rearrangement uses TRBV20-1 and TRBJ2-6; the D is unclear. CDR1 DFQATT and CDR2 SNEGSKA come from the germline V gene (reference sequence). This CDR3 spans 16 amino acids. The ends were cut back, 3 bases at V and 1 base at J, with 13 bases in the middle.

This clonotype has ten or more counts. V usage is TRBV29-1 and J usage is TRBJ2-1, with 7 nucleotides matching TRBD2. The CDR3 length is 11 residues. CDR1 and CDR2 from the germline V gene are SQVTM and ANQGSEA. Germline trimming cut 7 bases from V and 10 bases from J; bases unmatched to any gene: 7. The chain's CDR3 is CSAHGGGEQFF. CDR3 DNA sequence: TGCAGCGCCCACGGGGGAGGGGAGCAGTTCTTC.

By share of the sample, this clonotype is medium-sized. The rearrangement joins TRBV28 to TRBJ1-5; D call uncertain. The CDR3 totals 14 residues. V lost 7 bases and J 1 base, leaving 11 bases between the germline ends. Germline CDR1 reads MDHEN; CDR2 reads SYDVKM. The CDR3 coding sequence is TGTGCCAGCAAGGAGTTCGGGAGCAATCAGCCCCAGCATTTT. It codes for CASKEFGSNQPQHF.

V gene TRBV20-1 combines with J gene TRBJ1-2; 7 bases are shared with TRBD1. Germline V gene sequence: CDR1 DFQATT, CDR2 SNEGSKA (reference sequence). This CDR3 is 13 amino acids long. Trimming removed 3 bases from V and 7 bases from J; junction bases left unmatched: 8. CDR3 DNA sequence: TGCAGTGCTAGCGGGGCAGGGGACAGTGGCTACACCTTC. Its translation is CSASGAGDSGYTF.

This clonotype was counted ten times or more. This chain uses TRBV4-1 with TRBJ2-1; D call uncertain. The V end was cut by 2 bases, the J end by 0 bases, with 14 bases between. This CDR3 is 17 amino acids long. Germline CDR1 is MGHRA and CDR2 is YSYEKL. CDR3 sequence (DNA): TGCGCCAGCAGCCAAACCAGCCACCTCTTCTCCTACAATGAGCAGTTCTTC. Translation gives CASSQTSHLFSYNEQFF.

The genes are TRBV25-1 and TRBJ1-2, with no clear D. Germline CDR1 and CDR2: MGHDK and SYGVNS. The CDR3 totals 14 residues. The V end lost 3 bases, the J end lost 4 bases, and 12 bases lay between the germline ends. The CDR3 region has the DNA TGTGCCAGCAGTGAGGAAGGACGGAGCTATGGCTACACCTTC. It yields the protein CASSEEGRSYGYTF.

This clonotype came up a few times. CDR3 bases: TGTGCCAGCAGCAGACTCGGGACCGGGGAGCTGTTTTTT. It specifies CASSRLGTGELFF. This rearrangement joins TRBV6-5 to TRBJ2-2; D unclear. The length of the CDR3 is 13 residues. Trimming took 6 bases from V and 5 from J, leaving 10 bases between them. Germline V gene data show CDR1 as MNHEY and CDR2 as SVGAGI.

This chain joins TRBV6-2 or TRBV6-3 and TRBJ1-5; D is perhaps TRBD1 (5 bases). CDR1 is MNHEY and CDR2 is SVGEGT in the germline V gene. The CDR3 consists of 15 residues. Deletions cut 1 base from V and 4 bases from J, with 11 bases between. In nucleotides, the CDR3 is TGTGCCAGCAGTTACTTCGGGGGAAGAAATCAGCCCCAGCATTTT. Its protein is CASSYFGGRNQPQHF.

The chain uses TRBV28 and TRBJ1-2; D ambiguous. This CDR3 has 11 residues. Germline-derived CDR1 and CDR2 are MDHEN and SYDVKM. V was clipped by 1 base and J by 9 bases, with 6 bases between them. CDR3 amino acids: CASSLLGSYTF. In DNA form, the CDR3 reads TGTGCCAGCAGTTTATTGGGTAGCTACACCTTC.

CDR3 bases: TGCAGTGCCAGATCGGACCGTGACAATCAGCCCCAGCATTTT. It specifies CSARSDRDNQPQHF. The rearrangement links TRBV20-1 to TRBJ1-5, with D uncertain. The ends were cut back, 6 bases at V and 3 bases at J, with 15 bases in the middle. The CDR3 sequence is 14 residues long. CDR1 and CDR2 from the germline V gene are DFQATT and SNEGSKA (reference sequence).

The genes are TRBV7-8 and TRBJ2-7, with TRBD2 matching 7 bases. V lost 5 bases, J lost 1 base, and 5 bases stayed unmatched. Germline CDR1 and CDR2: SGHVS and FQNEAQ. The CDR3 runs 14 residues. The DNA for the CDR3 is TGTGCCAGCAGCAGCGGGATTGGATCCTACGAGCAGTACTTC. This sequence encodes CASSSGIGSYEQYF.

The chain combines TRBV20-1 with TRBJ2-1, with 9 bases fitting TRBD2. Per the germline V gene, CDR1 is DFQATT and CDR2 is SNEGSKA (reference sequence). The CDR3 runs to 15 residues. J was trimmed by 3 bases and V by 7 bases; bases with no gene match: 10. CDR3 sequence (DNA): TGCAGTGTCCTAGCGGGAACACAGGGCTACAATGAGCAGTTCTTC. Translation: CSVLAGTQGYNEQFF.

The rearrangement joins TRBV29-1 to TRBJ2-7; tentative D call: TRBD2 (6 bases). Germline V gene data show CDR1 as SQVTM and CDR2 as ANQGSEA. V was cut by 3 bases and J by 0 bases, with 12 bases left in between. CDR3 length: 14 amino acids. This CDR3 reads CSVDVAGTSYEQYF. In DNA form, the CDR3 reads TGCAGCGTTGATGTTGCGGGGACCTCCTACGAGCAGTACTTC.

The gene calls are TRBV6-5 and TRBJ1-2; 9 positions match TRBD1. CDR3 length: 16 residues. The J segment lost 7 bases and the V segment lost 4 bases, leaving 13 bases of the junction unmatched. Germline V gene lookup returns CDR1 MNHEY and CDR2 SVGAGI. Here the CDR3 reads CASSSSPGTGRLGYTF. Here the CDR3 DNA reads TGTGCCAGCAGTTCCTCACCCGGGACAGGGAGACTTGGCTACACCTTC.

This chain uses TRBV29-1 with TRBJ2-3; D remains ambiguous. The germline V gene has CDR1 SQVTM and CDR2 ANQGSEA. The V end lost 1 base, the J end lost 0 bases, and 11 bases lay between the germline ends. This CDR3 region has 15 residues. DNA for the CDR3: TGCAGCGTTGAAGGTAATCCCTACAGCACAGATACGCAGTATTTT. Translation gives CSVEGNPYSTDTQYF.

This chain joins TRBV18 and TRBJ1-2; D might be TRBD1 (5 bases). Trimming removed 6 bases from V and 8 bases from J, with 16 bases in between. The germline CDR1 and CDR2 sequences are KGHSH and LQKENI. The CDR3 length is 13 residues. CDR3 protein: CASSISQGRGYTF. The CDR3, as DNA: TGTGCCAGCTCTATATCTCAGGGAAGAGGCTACACCTTC.